Below are 27 T cell receptor beta chains sequenced from a single sample in a study of control samples from healthy donors and cancer patients. The repertoire was sequenced with immunoSEQ multiplex PCR; TCRdb's copy has only in-frame clones and lacks some. The profile shows around 100,000 clones, about 90% of them singletons. The sequencing sample was made of blood. The receptor set was obtained from a woman in her forties or fifties in good health.

This clone was recorded once. The gene calls are TRBV6-2 or TRBV6-3 and TRBJ2-2, with no clear D. V lost 2 bases to trimming and J lost 5 bases, with 9 bases between them. Germline V gives CDR1 MNHEY, CDR2 SVGEGT. The CDR3 runs 14 residues. The CDR3 DNA sequence: TGTGCCAGCAGTTACGGAGTATCTACCGGGGAGCTGTTTTTT. This gives the protein CASSYGVSTGELFF.

The genes are TRBV12-5 and TRBJ1-4; D unresolved. Germline V gene data show CDR1 as LGHNT and CDR2 as FRNRAP. V lost 1 base, J lost 5 bases, and 2 bases lay in between. This CDR3 contains 12 residues. The DNA of the CDR3 is TGTGCTAGTGGTTTGGAGAATGAAAAACTGTTTTTT. Amino acid sequence: CASGLENEKLFF. Looking up the rest from reference TRBV12-5 and TRBJ1-4 gives the full variable domain: DARVTQTPRHKVTEMGQEVTMRCQPILGHNTVFWYRQTMMQGLELLAYFRNRAPLDDSGMPKDRFSAEMPDATLATLKIQPSEPRDSAVYFCASGLENEKLFFGSGTQLSVL.

V usage is TRBV25-1 and J usage is TRBJ1-2; the D gene is possibly TRBD1 (6 bases). V was clipped by 3 bases and J by 8 bases, with 16 bases between them. Per the germline V gene, CDR1 is MGHDK and CDR2 is SYGVNS. The CDR3 is 14 amino acids. The CDR3 sequence: CASSERGRSDGYTF. The CDR3 bases are TGTGCCAGCAGTGAGCGGGGGCGGTCCGACGGCTACACCTTC.

This CDR3 is CASSAQGGGVAKNIQYF. Written as DNA, the CDR3 is TGTGCCAGCAGTGCCCAAGGTGGGGGGGTGGCCAAAAACATTCAGTACTTC. The V gene is TRBV6-1, the J gene TRBJ2-4; 7 bases align to TRBD2. Germline trimming cut 4 bases from V and 1 base from J; bases unmatched to any gene: 10. Germline values: CDR1 MNHNS, CDR2 SASEGT. The CDR3 loop spans 17 amino acids.

This chain connects TRBV30 to TRBJ1-5; D is unresolved. The CDR3 is 12 amino acids. CDR1 and CDR2 from the germline V gene are GTSNPN and SVGIG (reference sequence). Deletions cut 1 base from V and 5 bases from J, with 6 bases between. DNA of the CDR3: TGTGCCTGGAGTGGAACAGATCAGCCCCAGCATTTT. Protein: CAWSGTDQPQHF.

The chain links TRBV7-2 to TRBJ2-7, with D perhaps matching TRBD1 or TRBD2 (5 bases each). Germline V gene data show CDR1 as SGHTA and CDR2 as FQGNSA. Trimming removed 1 base from V and 0 bases from J, with 13 bases in between. The CDR3 totals 16 residues. The CDR3 DNA reads as TGTGCCAGCAGCTTAGTTTCGCAGGGAGCCTCCTACGAGCAGTACTTC. Translating it yields CASSLVSQGASYEQYF.

As for this clone: Germline is not matched at one junction end, which may reflect a read error. The same CDR3 arises from other DNA sequences in this sample as well. V and J are TRBV29-1 and TRBJ2-1, with D tentatively TRBD1 or TRBD2 (6 bases each). The CDR3 totals 13 residues. Germline values: CDR1 SQVTM, CDR2 ANQGSEA. The CDR3 is CSVEEGGYNEQFF. The CDR3 DNA is TGCAGTGTTGAAGAGGGGGGATACAATGAGCAGTTCTTC.

V gene TRBV6-2 or TRBV6-3 combines with J gene TRBJ1-2, with TRBD1 matching 7 bases. The germline V gene encodes CDR1 MNHEY and CDR2 SVGEGT. The CDR3 loop spans 17 amino acids. J lost 3 bases, V lost 6 bases, and 16 bases had no gene match. The CDR3 nucleotides are TGTGCCAGCAGCCGCGCCCTCCGACAGGGCCAGGACTATGGCTACACCTTC. Amino acids: CASSRALRQGQDYGYTF.

The chain uses TRBV28 and TRBJ2-7; D not resolved. V shed 3 bases and J shed 2 bases, with 8 bases lying between them. Germline values: CDR1 MDHEN, CDR2 SYDVKM. CDR3 length: 13 amino acids. The CDR3 sequence is CASSFYETYEQYF. For the CDR3, the DNA is TGTGCCAGCAGTTTTTACGAGACCTACGAGCAGTACTTC.

This chain uses TRBV16 with TRBJ1-1; TRBD1 might be the D (6 bases). This CDR3 is built from 14 residues. V shed 4 bases and J shed 3 bases, with 12 bases lying between them. Per germline, CDR1 KGHSY and CDR2 FQNENV. CDR3 loop: CASSPAGVDTEAFF. The CDR3 nucleotides are TGTGCCAGCAGCCCGGCAGGGGTGGACACTGAAGCTTTCTTT. The full variable domain, its missing parts supplied by reference TRBV16 and TRBJ1-1, is GEEVAQTPKHLVRGEGQKAKLYCAPIKGHSYVFWYQQVLKNEFKFLISFQNENVFDETGMPKERFSAKCLPNSPCSLEIQATKLEDSAVYFCASSPAGVDTEAFFGQGTRLTVV.

The sample holds a few counts of this clone. The V call is TRBV30, the J call TRBJ1-1; D is unresolved. V was pared by 0 bases and J by 2 bases, with 7 bases between. CDR1 is GTSNPN and CDR2 is SVGIG in the germline V gene (reference sequence). CDR3 size: 13 residues. CDR3: CAWSVTRNTEAFF. In DNA, the CDR3 is TGTGCCTGGAGTGTTACGCGAAACACTGAAGCTTTCTTT.

The chain links TRBV5-1 to TRBJ2-2; 7 nucleotides align to TRBD2. The CDR3 extends over 16 amino acids. V trimming: 0 bases; J trimming: 0 bases; junction bases outside the gene matches: 2. Per germline, CDR1 SGHRS and CDR2 YFSETQ. CDR3: CASSLVAGANTGELFF. DNA for the CDR3: TGCGCCAGCAGCTTGGTTGCGGGGGCGAACACCGGGGAGCTGTTTTTT.

The chain joins TRBV7-8 to TRBJ1-3; D is perhaps TRBD1 (5 bases). CDR3 size: 16 residues. V was cut by 1 base and J by 8 bases, with 18 bases left in between. In germline, CDR1 is SGHVS, CDR2 FQNEAQ. The CDR3 DNA follows: TGTGCCAGCAGCTTAGGCCCGGCAGGGAAGTGGGACACCATATATTTT. As protein: CASSLGPAGKWDTIYF.

This chain uses TRBV7-8 with TRBJ2-5; D is possibly TRBD1 (6 bases). This CDR3 comprises 18 residues. Trimming took off 3 bases at V and 1 base at J, with 21 bases between the two ends. CDR1 and CDR2 (germline): SGHVS, FQNEAQ. The CDR3 DNA is TGTGCCAGCAGCTTCCCTCCGGGACAAGATCCCTTCCAAGAGACCCAGTACTTC. Translating gives CASSFPPGQDPFQETQYF.

This clone was detected only once. The CDR3 here is CASSEIEGGETQYF. As DNA, the CDR3 is TGTGCCAGCAGTGAAATAGAGGGGGGGGAGACCCAGTACTTC. This chain uses TRBV6-1 with TRBJ2-5, with D maybe TRBD2 (7 bases). Trimming cost V 2 bases and J 5 bases, with 12 bases left between them. Germline V lookup: CDR1 MNHNS, CDR2 SASEGT. This CDR3 has 14 residues.

This chain uses TRBV3-1 (or the pseudogene TRBV3-2) with TRBJ2-7; D is undetermined. CDR3 length: 12 amino acids. The germline V and J ends were trimmed by 3 bases and 2 bases, with 5 bases remaining between them. CDR1 LGHDT and CDR2 YNNKEL come from the germline V gene (reference sequence). CDR3 in amino acids: CASSQPPYEQYF. The CDR3 coding sequence is TGTGCCAGCAGCCAGCCCCCCTACGAGCAGTACTTC.

V is TRBV24-1 and J is TRBJ2-3; TRBD2 matches at 15 bases. The germline V gene has CDR1 KGHDR and CDR2 SFDVKD. Unmatched junction bases numbered 3, after V lost 4 bases and J lost 5 bases. The CDR3 has 16 residues. This CDR3 is CATSDPGLAGGDTQYF. In nucleotides, the CDR3 is TGTGCCACCAGTGACCCGGGACTAGCGGGAGGAGATACGCAGTATTTT.

V usage is TRBV11-1 and J usage is TRBJ2-7, with 12 positions matching TRBD1. Unmatched junction bases numbered 2, after V lost 5 bases and J lost 6 bases. There are 13 residues in the CDR3. CDR1 is SGHAT, CDR2 FQDESV, per germline (reference sequence). Written as DNA, the CDR3 is TGTGCCAGCAGCCGGGACAGGGGGCCCGAGCAGTACTTC. Encoded protein: CASSRDRGPEQYF.

J is TRBJ2-5 and V is TRBV6-5; D might be TRBD1 (6 bases). From germline, CDR1 is MNHEY and CDR2 SVGAGI. The V gene lost 4 bases and the J gene lost 5 bases, with 20 bases spanning the gap. CDR3 length: 16 amino acids. The CDR3 region is CASSFSGARAGETQYF. Written as DNA, the CDR3 is TGTGCCAGCAGTTTCTCAGGGGCGCGGGCCGGGGAGACCCAGTACTTC.

The chain employs TRBV12-3 or TRBV12-4 and TRBJ2-1, with D unresolved. The CDR3 is made up of 12 amino acids. V was trimmed by 3 bases and J by 9 bases, leaving 9 bases between them. The CDR3 here is CASSFIRGEQFF. For the CDR3, the DNA is TGTGCCAGCAGTTTTATAAGAGGTGAGCAGTTCTTC.

The CDR3, as DNA: TGTGCCAGCAGCTTAGCTGGAGGTCGAGAAAAACTGTTTTTT. The encoded protein is CASSLAGGREKLFF. V is TRBV13 and J is TRBJ1-4; D uncertain. Looked up from germline, CDR1 is PRHDT and CDR2 is FYEKMQ (reference sequence). Trimming removed 1 base at V and 8 bases at J, with 11 bases between. The CDR3 extends over 14 amino acids. Variable domain in full (rest from reference TRBV13 and TRBJ1-4): AAGVIQSPRHLIKEKRETATLKCYPIPRHDTVYWYQQGPGQDPQFLISFYEKMQSDKGSIPDRFSAQQFSDYHSELNMSSLELGDSALYFCASSLAGGREKLFFGSGTQLSVL.

This chain connects TRBV19 to TRBJ1-3; 7 bases fit TRBD1. CDR1 LNHDA and CDR2 SQIVND come from the germline V gene (reference sequence). The trim removed 9 bases at V and 5 bases at J, leaving 10 bases unmatched. The CDR3 spans 14 residues. The CDR3 sequence is CASQPLGQRNTIYF. For the CDR3, the DNA is TGTGCCAGCCAACCCCTGGGACAGCGAAACACCATATATTTT.

The genes are TRBV18 and TRBJ2-7, with TRBD1 matching over 7 bases. The V segment lost 6 bases and the J segment 2 bases; nucleotides outside the gene matches: 7. The CDR3 runs to 14 residues. Looked up from germline, CDR1 is KGHSH and CDR2 is LQKENI. The CDR3: CASSIGQETYEQYF. The CDR3 DNA sequence: TGTGCCAGCTCTATTGGACAGGAGACCTACGAGCAGTACTTC. Combining the CDR3 with reference TRBV18 and TRBJ2-7 gives the whole variable domain NAGVMQNPRHLVRRRGQEARLRCSPMKGHSHVYWYRQLPEEGLKFMVYLQKENIIDESGMPKERFSAEFPKEGPSILRIQQVVRGDSAAYFCASSIGQETYEQYFGPGTRLTVT.

V and J are TRBV19 and TRBJ2-3; a weak D match, TRBD2 (6 bases). This CDR3 contains 17 residues. V was pared by 3 bases and J by 0 bases, with 16 bases between. From germline, CDR1 is LNHDA and CDR2 SQIVND (reference sequence). The CDR3: CASSIGGLRASTDTQYF. Written as DNA, the CDR3 is TGTGCCAGTAGTATCGGGGGACTTCGGGCTAGCACAGATACGCAGTATTTT.

The chain links TRBV3-1 (or the pseudogene TRBV3-2) to TRBJ1-5, with D hard to call. Trimming took off 3 bases at V and 4 bases at J, with 10 bases between the two ends. Germline-derived CDR1 and CDR2 are LGHDT and YNNKEL (reference sequence). This CDR3 has 14 residues. The CDR3 protein is CASSQDGVNQPQHF. Written as DNA, the CDR3 is TGTGCCAGCAGCCAGGACGGGGTTAATCAGCCCCAGCATTTT.

The chain recombines TRBV27 with TRBJ2-7; 11 bases are a match to TRBD1. From germline, CDR1 is MNHEY and CDR2 SMNVEV (reference sequence). Trimming cost V 4 bases and J 4 bases; bases outside gene matches: 3. The CDR3 spans 14 residues. The CDR3 reads CASSSGTGGYEQYF. The CDR3 coding sequence is TGTGCCAGCAGTTCCGGGACAGGGGGGTACGAGCAGTACTTC.

This chain uses TRBV9 with TRBJ2-2; tentatively, D is TRBD1 or TRBD2 (8 bases each). This CDR3 comprises 17 residues. Per the germline V gene, CDR1 is SGDLS and CDR2 is YYNGEE. Trimming cost V 3 bases and J 0 bases, with 15 bases left between them. CDR3 DNA: TGTGCCAGCAGCGCCAGGGGGCGGGGGGCGAACACCGGGGAGCTGTTTTTT. This gives the protein CASSARGRGANTGELFF.